Listed below are T cell receptor beta chains from one sample, sequenced in a study of identical twins. From the 5' RACE reads, TCRdb called clonotypes with MiXCR, one entry per CDR3 protein. The table has fewer than 250,000 distinct CDR3 sequences, 7.5% seen once. This same sample was also part of a study on yellow fever vaccine responses in identical twins.

Sequenced: CD8+ T cells sorted from blood. These receptors were taken from a woman aged 18-35 years in good health. CDR3s include the opening cysteine and the closing phenylalanine or tryptophan. D genes are given only for firm matches. The listing skips clone size in some rows; elsewhere it reads once, few, many or a size class.

cdr3_aa cdr3_nt j_call clone_size d_call v_call
CASSQPGTSGGSTDTQYF TGCGCCAGCAGCCAACCCGGGACTAGCGGGGGAAGCACAGATACGCAGTATTTT TRBJ2-3 - TRBD2 TRBV4-1
CSPRGQGNTEAFF TGCAGTCCTAGAGGACAGGGAAACACTGAAGCTTTCTTT TRBJ1-1 few TRBD1 TRBV20-1
CATSDATEPPEKLFF TGTGCCACCAGTGACGCGACAGAGCCCCCGGAAAAACTGTTTTTT TRBJ1-4 - - TRBV24-1
CASSFRLANSYEQFF TGTGCCAGCAGTTTTCGACTAGCGAACAGCTATGAGCAGTTCTTC TRBJ2-1 - TRBD2 TRBV28
CASSPRTAYEQYF TGTGCCAGCAGCCCCAGGACTGCTTACGAGCAGTACTTC TRBJ2-7 few - TRBV7-9
CASSLGQGANGELFF TGTGCCAGCAGTTTGGGACAGGGGGCTAACGGGGAGCTGTTTTTT TRBJ2-2 many TRBD1 TRBV27
CASRATGTDEQFF TGCGCCAGCAGAGCGACAGGGACCGATGAGCAGTTCTTC TRBJ2-1 few TRBD1 TRBV4-1
CASNVAGVGRDEQFF TGTGCCAGCAACGTAGCGGGAGTTGGAAGGGATGAGCAGTTCTTC TRBJ2-1 few TRBD2 TRBV9
CASSFPSGTSDNNEQFF TGTGCCAGCAGCTTCCCTTCCGGGACTAGCGATAACAATGAGCAGTTCTTC TRBJ2-1 few TRBD2 TRBV13
CASSLPGTGDYVEQFF TGTGCCAGCAGCTTGCCCGGGACAGGGGATTACGTTGAGCAGTTCTTC TRBJ2-1 few TRBD1 TRBV7-8
CSARWGTSATDTQYF TGCAGTGCTAGATGGGGGACTAGCGCGACAGATACGCAGTATTTT TRBJ2-3 few TRBD2 TRBV20-1
CASGWGRRSDNEQFF TGTGCCAGCGGATGGGGGAGGAGGTCGGATAATGAGCAGTTCTTC TRBJ2-1 - - TRBV12-3/TRBV12-4
CASSLFATNEQFF TGTGCCAGCAGTTTATTCGCCACGAATGAGCAGTTCTTC TRBJ2-1 - - TRBV27
CSVERAGVEQFF TGCAGCGTTGAAAGGGCAGGGGTTGAGCAGTTCTTC TRBJ2-1 - - TRBV29-1
CASSSTASGSPDTQYF TGTGCCAGCAGCTCCACGGCTAGCGGGAGCCCAGATACGCAGTATTTT TRBJ2-3 - TRBD2 TRBV7-9
CSARALQELNEQFF TGCAGTGCTAGAGCCCTTCAGGAGCTCAATGAGCAGTTCTTC TRBJ2-1 - - TRBV20-1
CASSQVSGVFFEQFF TGTGCCAGCAGCCAAGTTTCGGGAGTTTTTTTTGAGCAGTTCTTC TRBJ2-1 - - TRBV3-1
CASSPASTFSHTQYF TGTGCCAGCAGCCCGGCTAGCACGTTCAGCCATACGCAGTATTTT TRBJ2-3 few - TRBV12-3/TRBV12-4
CASSGRGLAGEDIQYF TGTGCCAGCAGCGGCAGGGGGTTAGCGGGCGAAGACATTCAGTACTTC TRBJ2-4 few - TRBV11-1
CASSSTGTGPYNEQFF TGTGCCAGCTCATCGACCGGGACAGGGCCTTACAATGAGCAGTTCTTC TRBJ2-1 many TRBD1 TRBV18
CSASWGTYNEQFF TGCAGTGCTAGTTGGGGTACCTACAATGAGCAGTTCTTC TRBJ2-1 - - TRBV20-1
CASSQETPGQGGIETQYF TGCGCCAGCAGCCAAGAAACGCCGGGACAGGGAGGGATCGAGACCCAGTACTTC TRBJ2-5 few TRBD1 TRBV4-1
CASSWGQGDQETQYF TGTGCCAGCAGCTGGGGTCAGGGGGACCAAGAGACCCAGTACTTC TRBJ2-5 few TRBD1 TRBV7-6
CASSNTLGQTNYGYTF TGTGCCAGCAGCAATACCTTGGGACAGACGAACTATGGCTACACCTTC TRBJ1-2 - TRBD1 TRBV7-6
CASSLGTAPPGETQYF TGTGCCAGCAGCCTGGGGACAGCTCCCCCCGGGGAGACCCAGTACTTC TRBJ2-5 few TRBD1 TRBV11-2
CASSLLERGAPDTQYF TGTGCCAGCAGCTTACTAGAGCGGGGGGCCCCAGATACGCAGTATTTT TRBJ2-3 - TRBD2 TRBV7-9
CASSQPGDYPYEQYF TGTGCCAGCAGCCAACCCGGGGACTACCCCTACGAGCAGTACTTC TRBJ2-7 many TRBD2 TRBV3-1
CSARDRTGQYGYTF TGCAGTGCTAGAGATCGAACAGGCCAGTATGGCTACACCTTC TRBJ1-2 - - TRBV20-1
CSASGTGDYNEQFF TGCAGTGCTAGTGGGACTGGCGACTACAATGAGCAGTTCTTC TRBJ2-1 - - TRBV20-1
CASSQEKTGYNEQFF TGCGCCAGCAGCCAAGAAAAGACCGGTTACAATGAGCAGTTCTTC TRBJ2-1 many - TRBV4-3
CSVELGGNNEQFF TGCAGCGTTGAACTCGGCGGGAACAATGAGCAGTTCTTC TRBJ2-1 - - TRBV29-1
CASIGPEAAFF TGTGCCAGCATCGGACCCGAGGCGGCTTTCTTT TRBJ1-1 - - TRBV2
CASSLAGQAPATGELFF TGTGCCAGCAGCCTCGCGGGACAGGCCCCGGCCACCGGGGAGCTGTTTTTT TRBJ2-2 many TRBD1 TRBV7-8
CCAGRRTSWDLDTQYF TGCTGTGCTGGCCGCAGAACTAGCTGGGATTTAGATACGCAGTATTTT TRBJ2-3 once - TRBV20-1
CASSDRDTFNYGYTF TGTGCCAGCAGCGACCGGGACACGTTTAACTATGGCTACACCTTC TRBJ1-2 - - TRBV14
CASSEGLAGGYNEQFF TGCGCCAGCAGTGAGGGACTAGCGGGAGGTTACAATGAGCAGTTCTTC TRBJ2-1 - TRBD2 TRBV10-2
CSATGGEFYNEQFF TGCAGTGCTACCGGGGGTGAGTTCTACAATGAGCAGTTCTTC TRBJ2-1 many - TRBV20-1
CASSLGEAWSGNLTDTQYF TGCGCCAGCAGCTTGGGTGAAGCTTGGAGCGGGAATCTCACAGATACGCAGTATTTT TRBJ2-3 few TRBD2 TRBV5-1
CASKAGVSYNEQFF TGTGCCAGCAAAGCGGGAGTGTCCTACAATGAGCAGTTCTTC TRBJ2-1 few TRBD2 TRBV27
CASSLPDSNTEAFF TGTGCCAGCAGCTTACCGGACAGTAACACTGAAGCTTTCTTT TRBJ1-1 many - TRBV21-1
CASSSIRDRDTDTQYF TGTGCCAGCAGCTCAATTCGGGACAGAGACACAGATACGCAGTATTTT TRBJ2-3 few TRBD1 TRBV28
CASSLGAGTAEQFF TGTGCCAGCAGCTTAGGGGCGGGTACGGCTGAGCAGTTCTTC TRBJ2-1 - - TRBV13
CASSLVDSYNEQFF TGTGCCAGCAGCTTAGTCGACAGTTACAATGAGCAGTTCTTC TRBJ2-1 many - TRBV11-1
CASSQARGGETQYF TGCGCCAGCAGCCAGGCCAGGGGAGGAGAGACCCAGTACTTC TRBJ2-5 - - TRBV4-1
CASSAEGLAGNEQFF TGTGCCAGCAGTGCAGAGGGACTAGCGGGAAATGAGCAGTTCTTC TRBJ2-1 many TRBD2 TRBV28
CASSYPPGTGQPQHF TGTGCCAGCAGTTACCCCCCTGGGACGGGACAGCCCCAGCATTTT TRBJ1-5 many - TRBV28
CASSLAEVATDTQYF TGTGCCAGCAGCTTAGCTGAGGTCGCCACAGATACGCAGTATTTT TRBJ2-3 many - TRBV7-9